Each of the 5 T cell receptor beta chains below was sequenced from the same sample in a study of blood T cell repertoires in COVID-19. The data were produced by immunoSEQ multiplex PCR, yet TCRdb's version contains in-frame clones alone and is incomplete. This table has about 300,000 clones, about 90% appearing once. Sequencing was done on a sample of peripheral blood. Receptor source: a woman between 45 and 60 years old with COVID-19, enrolled during active disease.

The chain carries TRBV6-5 and TRBJ1-6; 7 bases agree with TRBD1. The CDR3 spans 14 residues. Germline V gene sequence: CDR1 MNHEY, CDR2 SVGAGI. Trimming at V came to 6 bases and at J to 14 bases, leaving 13 bases not matched to a gene. The CDR3 bases are TGTGCCAGCAGGCCTGACAGGGCCTCTGAAACCCTCCACTTT. Translating gives CASRPDRASETLHF.

The V call is TRBV29-1, the J call TRBJ1-2; 7 bases match TRBD1. The junction had 4 bases not matched to a gene; V was cut back by 6 bases and J by 3 bases. The CDR3 loop spans 12 amino acids. CDR1 SQVTM and CDR2 ANQGSEA come from the germline V gene. CDR3: CSVPQGYYGYTF. CDR3 in DNA: TGCAGCGTCCCACAGGGGTACTATGGCTACACCTTC.

V usage is TRBV4-1 and J usage is TRBJ2-2; 7 bases are a match to TRBD2. This CDR3 is 18 amino acids long. The junction had 10 bases not matched to a gene; V was cut back by 0 bases and J by 3 bases. Germline V gene lookup returns CDR1 MGHRA and CDR2 YSYEKL. The CDR3 sequence is CASSQDPAGGIYTGELFF. In nucleotides, the CDR3 is TGCGCCAGCAGCCAAGACCCAGCCGGGGGGATATACACCGGGGAGCTGTTTTTT.

The rearrangement links TRBV27 to TRBJ2-7; 8 nucleotides align to TRBD2. CDR3 length: 15 residues. The germline gives CDR1 MNHEY, CDR2 SMNVEV (reference sequence). J gave up 2 bases and V 3 bases, and 6 bases lay outside the gene matches. The CDR3 DNA is TGTGCCAGCAGTTTGTCGGCGGGACTAGCCTACGAGCAGTACTTC. It is translated as CASSLSAGLAYEQYF.

The chain joins TRBV7-8 to TRBJ1-1; possibly TRBD1 for D (5 bases). The V end lost 4 bases, the J end lost 3 bases, and 24 bases lay between the germline ends. The CDR3 has 18 amino acids. Germline CDR1 reads SGHVS; CDR2 reads FQNEAQ. The CDR3 region is CASSYSSYWARGDTEAFF. In DNA, the CDR3 is TGTGCCAGCAGCTACAGTTCTTACTGGGCCCGGGGGGACACTGAAGCTTTCTTT.